Listed below are T cell receptor beta chains from one sample, sequenced in a study of blood T cell repertoires in COVID-19. Measured with immunoSEQ multiplex PCR; TCRdb has only the in-frame clones, and not every one. Altogether under 120,000 clones are present, under 75% being singletons, with the ten largest covering roughly 6%. Specimen: peripheral blood. The receptors come from an elderly man with acute or convalescent COVID-19. Each CDR3 is given with its conserved first and last residue. The D gene is left open where the match is weak. Clone sizes are given selectively: once, few, many, or a class where the clone is expanded.

clone_size j_call v_call d_call cdr3_aa cdr3_nt
- TRBJ2-2 TRBV29-1 TRBD2 CSVPSAGTSGSGELFF TGCAGCGTTCCCTCGGCCGGGACTAGCGGCTCCGGGGAGCTGTTTTTT
- TRBJ1-5 TRBV19 TRBD1 CASSRDSRDQPQHF TGTGCCAGTAGTAGGGACAGTCGGGATCAGCCCCAGCATTTT
- TRBJ1-3 TRBV3-1/TRBV3-2 - CASSPNSGGALRNTIYF TGTGCCAGCAGCCCTAATTCGGGGGGGGCCTTAAGAAACACCATATATTTT
- TRBJ1-1 TRBV13 - CASSLRGMGEAFF TGTGCCAGCAGCTTACGCGGCATGGGTGAAGCTTTCTTT
- TRBJ1-1 TRBV15 - CATSRDWQVNTEAFF TGTGCCACCAGCAGAGATTGGCAAGTTAACACTGAAGCTTTCTTT
- TRBJ2-5 TRBV7-2 - CASSLSWQETQYF TGTGCCAGCAGCTTGAGCTGGCAAGAGACCCAGTACTTC
once TRBJ2-3 TRBV4-3 - CASSQDWVTSQFPDTQYF TGCGCCAGCAGCCAAGACTGGGTGACTAGTCAGTTCCCAGATACGCAGTATTTT
few TRBJ2-2 TRBV11-2 TRBD2 CASSHGAGLNTGELFF TGTGCCAGCAGCCACGGAGCGGGACTGAACACCGGGGAGCTGTTTTTT
- TRBJ2-7 TRBV5-1 - CASSLMPMDREGYEQYF TGCGCCAGCAGCTTGATGCCCATGGACAGGGAGGGCTACGAGCAGTACTTC
- TRBJ2-2 TRBV6-4 TRBD2 CASKLLAGATGELFF TGTGCCAGCAAGTTACTAGCGGGGGCGACCGGGGAGCTGTTTTTT
- TRBJ2-6 TRBV6-1 - CASSETRAGANVLTF TGTGCCAGCAGTGAAACCCGGGCTGGGGCCAACGTCCTGACTTTC
- TRBJ2-4 TRBV9 - CASSVGGSGVAKNIQYF TGTGCCAGCAGCGTAGGAGGCTCGGGAGTAGCCAAAAACATTCAGTACTTC
once TRBJ1-2 TRBV6-2/TRBV6-3 - CASSPDSNVYGYTF TGTGCCAGCAGTCCCGACAGCAATGTTTATGGCTACACCTTC
- TRBJ1-2 TRBV7-9 TRBD1 CASSPQGGINYGYTF TGTGCCAGCAGCCCCCAGGGGGGCATAAACTATGGCTACACCTTC
- TRBJ2-7 TRBV28 - CATRGLESYEQYF TGTGCCACCCGGGGACTGGAATCCTACGAGCAGTACTTC
once TRBJ2-3 TRBV7-9 - CASSLAWASSTDTQYF TGTGCCAGCAGCTTAGCGTGGGCATCTAGCACAGATACGCAGTATTTT
many TRBJ2-7 TRBV9 TRBD2 CASAASGLSSYEQYF TGTGCCAGCGCAGCTAGCGGGTTAAGCTCCTACGAGCAGTACTTC
few TRBJ2-5 TRBV7-2 TRBD2 CASSLLPAGAQETQYF TGTGCCAGCAGCTTACTCCCAGCGGGGGCGCAAGAGACCCAGTACTTC
- TRBJ1-6 TRBV28 - CASGSLDSRRWPNSPLHF TGTGCCAGCGGGTCCCTGGACAGTCGGAGGTGGCCTAATTCACCCCTCCACTTT
- TRBJ1-5 TRBV6-6 TRBD1 CASRATGGQSQPQHF TGTGCCAGCAGAGCTACAGGGGGCCAAAGTCAGCCCCAGCATTTT
- TRBJ2-6 TRBV7-9 - CASSLVGGGANVLTF TGTGCCAGCAGCTTAGTGGGAGGAGGGGCCAACGTCCTGACTTTC
- TRBJ2-1 TRBV27 TRBD2 CASSFRPGLAGDNEQFF TGTGCCAGCAGTTTCAGACCGGGACTAGCGGGAGACAATGAGCAGTTCTTC
- TRBJ1-6 TRBV18 - CASSLRTAANSPLHF TGTGCCAGCTCACTGAGGACAGCTGCGAATTCACCCCTCCACTTT
- TRBJ1-2 TRBV28 - CASSLSLEGYGYTF TGTGCCAGCAGTTTAAGTCTAGAAGGCTATGGCTACACCTTC
once TRBJ2-5 TRBV28 TRBD2 CASSLFPHRQSGRKTQYF TGTGCCAGCAGTTTATTTCCCCACCGACAGAGCGGGAGAAAGACCCAGTACTTC
- TRBJ2-3 TRBV7-2 - CASSERAYTTSTQYF TGTGCCAGCAGCGAGCGCGCCTATACCACTTCTACGCAGTATTTT
once TRBJ2-1 TRBV19 - CASSPGLPPTYNEQFF TGTGCCAGTAGTCCAGGACTGCCCCCGACCTACAATGAGCAGTTCTTC
few TRBJ2-1 TRBV7-3 - CASSSPGEGLNEQFF TGTGCCAGCAGCTCGCCAGGGGAGGGGCTTAATGAGCAGTTCTTC
- TRBJ2-6 TRBV28 TRBD1 CASSLVTGGTGANVLTF TGTGCCAGCAGTTTAGTGACAGGGGGGACTGGGGCCAACGTCCTGACTTTC
- TRBJ2-2 TRBV6-5 - CASTTGTNTGELFF TGTGCCAGCACAACGGGGACGAACACCGGGGAGCTGTTTTTT
- TRBJ2-7 TRBV28 - CASSLYLTAEQYF TGTGCCAGCAGTTTATATCTAACCGCCGAGCAGTACTTC
- TRBJ2-2 TRBV9 TRBD2 CASSESGVVQGTGELFF TGTGCCAGCAGTGAGAGCGGGGTGGTCCAGGGCACCGGGGAGCTGTTTTTT
- TRBJ2-5 TRBV18 TRBD1 CASSPLARTGQETQYF TGTGCCAGCTCACCACTTGCGAGGACAGGCCAAGAGACCCAGTACTTC
- TRBJ1-2 TRBV28 TRBD1 CASRRTGGNYGYTF TGTGCCAGCAGGAGGACAGGGGGCAACTATGGCTACACCTTC
- TRBJ2-5 TRBV28 TRBD2 CASSLRSGRALGETQYF TGTGCCAGCAGTTTGAGAAGCGGGAGGGCCCTCGGGGAGACCCAGTACTTC
- TRBJ1-1 TRBV3-1/TRBV3-2 - CASSQDSVALTEAFF TGTGCCAGCAGCCAAGACTCCGTTGCGTTAACTGAAGCTTTCTTT
- TRBJ1-2 TRBV19 - CASSMSRRAIYGYTF TGTGCCAGTAGTATGTCTCGCAGGGCGATCTATGGCTACACCTTC
- TRBJ1-5 TRBV28 TRBD1 CASSQGGTGFNQPQHF TGTGCCAGCAGTCAGGGTGGGACAGGGTTCAATCAGCCCCAGCATTTT
- TRBJ2-1 TRBV9 TRBD2 CASSVGGSVNEQFF TGTGCCAGCAGCGTAGGCGGGAGCGTCAATGAGCAGTTCTTC
- TRBJ1-5 TRBV28 - CASSLATGSQPQHF TGTGCCAGCAGTTTAGCTACTGGGAGTCAGCCCCAGCATTTT
few TRBJ1-1 TRBV11-2 TRBD1 CASSLVEGASAFF TGTGCCAGCAGCTTAGTTGAGGGGGCGAGCGCTTTCTTT
- TRBJ2-1 TRBV20-1 - CSALPVNEQFF TGCAGTGCTCTACCCGTGAATGAGCAGTTCTTC
- TRBJ1-2 TRBV7-9 - CASSLRQNYGYTF TGTGCCAGCAGCTTAAGACAGAACTATGGCTACACCTTC
- TRBJ1-2 TRBV25-1 TRBD1 CASNSWTGNYGYTF TGTGCCAGCAACTCTTGGACAGGCAACTATGGCTACACCTTC
- TRBJ2-1 TRBV19 TRBD2 CASRNAGGPNEQFF TGTGCCAGTCGGAACGCGGGAGGGCCCAATGAGCAGTTCTTC
- TRBJ2-3 TRBV11-2 TRBD2 CASSLSGSWRDTQYF TGTGCCAGCAGCTTGAGCGGGAGTTGGAGAGATACGCAGTATTTT
once TRBJ2-1 TRBV5-8 TRBD2 CANSHGLAPLKYNEQFF TGTGCCAACAGCCACGGACTAGCCCCGTTAAAATACAATGAGCAGTTCTTC
- TRBJ2-7 TRBV30 - CAWKVHLAHEQYF TGTGCCTGGAAGGTCCACCTAGCCCACGAGCAGTACTTC
once TRBJ1-4 TRBV27 - CAQRQGSREKLFF TGTGCCCAAAGGCAGGGCTCACGGGAAAAACTGTTTTTT